This T cell receptor (beta chain) comes out of a study of CD8 T cells in ankylosing spondylitis. Whole-study findings and limits: A motif of eight highly homologous TCR beta variants was seen as apparently characteristic of ankylosing spondylitis blood. Some of these motif variants have turned up before, in reports on reactive arthritis synovial fluid and blood.

Germline lookup yields CDR1 LGHDT and CDR2 YNNKEL (reference sequence). This CDR3 spans 14 amino acids. V dropped 4 bases and J dropped 2 bases, with 12 bases sitting between them. In its sample, this clonotype was seen a few times. The antigen remains unidentified. MiXCR, applied by TCRdb to the 5' RACE reads, yields one record per CDR3 protein. The data contain about 330,000 distinct CDR3 sequences, less than 10% of them singletons. The sequenced material came from blood, either unsorted or a sorted T cell fraction (not recorded which). This chain connects TRBV3-1 to TRBJ2-7, with D hard to call. This receptor was obtained from a male donor with ankylosing spondylitis. CDR3 protein: CASSPFRPPYEQYF. The CDR3 DNA reads as TGTGCCAGCAGCCCATTCCGGCCTCCCTACGAGCAGTACTTC.